This T cell receptor beta chain derives from a study of blood T cells in healthy people across ages. The sample holds many counts of this clonotype. Together with a sample-barcoded 5' primer, a J-beta primer mix was included in a second PCR lasting about 7 to 12 cycles. TCRdb analysed the 5' RACE reads with MiXCR anew, one entry per CDR3 protein. This sample has 600,000 or so distinct CDR3 sequences; 20% to 25% occur once, and the top ten carry 3.5% to 4%. With each sample, at least 6 micrograms of total RNA were extracted. CDR1 and CDR2 (germline): SGHRS, YFSETQ. There are 15 residues in the CDR3. V was clipped by 4 bases and J by 8 bases, with 19 bases between them.

Sequencing used blood. This clonotype originated in a man in his 70s in good health. The chain uses TRBV5-1 and TRBJ2-1, with D perhaps TRBD2 (5 bases). DNA of the CDR3: TGCGCCAGCAGCGACCGGGGTAGCTCCGGCGATGAGCAGTTCTTC. It translates to CASSDRGSSGDEQFF.